The rows below give T cell receptor beta chains drawn from one sample of a study of CD8+ T cells in alopecia areata. Sequencing used immunoSEQ multiplex PCR; TCRdb keeps in-frame clones, though not all of them. The sample records some 200,000 clones, around three fifths being singletons. The starting material was CD4+ T cells sorted from blood, obtained at week 4, from a patient treated with tofacitinib. The receptors were sampled from a human donor with alopecia areata. The CDR3 runs from the conserved cysteine through the conserved F or W. Each record gives: J gene, clone size, D gene, V gene, CDR3 DNA, CDR3 protein. The D gene is left open where the match is weak. Part of the rows lack a size; the others show once, few, many or a class for expanded clones.

TRBJ2-2	few	-	TRBV19	TGTGCCAGTAGTATAGGGGGGCGTACCGGGGAGCTGTTTTTT	CASSIGGRTGELFF
TRBJ2-2	-	TRBD2	TRBV7-2	TGTGCCAGCAGCTTAGTCGGGACTAGTTTCACCGGGGAGCTGTTTTTT	CASSLVGTSFTGELFF
TRBJ2-1	-	TRBD1	TRBV10-2	TGCGCCAGCAGTGCCGGGACAGGACCCAATGAGCAGTTCTTC	CASSAGTGPNEQFF
TRBJ1-2	-	TRBD1	TRBV29-1	TGCACCATCAGGGGGACGGAGAATGGCTACACCTTC	CTIRGTENGYTF
TRBJ1-2	-	TRBD1	TRBV29-1	TGCAGCGTTGACATAACAGGGGCATATGGCTACACCTTC	CSVDITGAYGYTF
TRBJ2-6	-	-	TRBV7-2	TGTGCCAGCAGCTTCGGCGAGGCTGGGGCCAACGTCCTGACTTTC	CASSFGEAGANVLTF
TRBJ1-6	-	-	TRBV9	TGTGCCAGCAGCGTAGCTGAGGCCAATTCACCCCTCCACTTT	CASSVAEANSPLHF
TRBJ1-3	few	-	TRBV9	TGTGCCAGCAGCGTAGCTACTGGGACCGGAGTTGGGGGAAACACCATATATTTT	CASSVATGTGVGGNTIYF
TRBJ2-1	-	-	TRBV15	TGTGCCACCAGCAGAGAATCGACCAACTACAATGAGCAGTTCTTC	CATSRESTNYNEQFF
TRBJ1-2	-	-	TRBV13	TGTGCCAGCAGCTCCCTCGGACAGCGGGTAAACACCTTC	CASSSLGQRVNTF
TRBJ1-2	-	-	TRBV25-1	TGTGCCAGCAGTGATCTTCCTAATGGCTACACCTTC	CASSDLPNGYTF
TRBJ2-2	-	TRBD1	TRBV29-1	TGCAGCGTCCCCGGGACAGGAAACACCGGGGAGCTGTTTTTT	CSVPGTGNTGELFF
TRBJ2-2	few	TRBD1	TRBV7-3	TGTGCCAGCAGCCGCGCCGGGACAGCGTCGAACACCGGGGAGCTGTTTTTT	CASSRAGTASNTGELFF
TRBJ2-7	-	TRBD1	TRBV4-3	TGCGCCAGCAGCCAAGTCGGACAGGCTCTCCCCTACGAGCAGTACTTC	CASSQVGQALPYEQYF
TRBJ2-7	-	-	TRBV7-8	TGTGCCAGCAGCAAGGATACCCTCTACGAGCAGTACTTC	CASSKDTLYEQYF
TRBJ1-2	-	-	TRBV29-1	TGCAGCGCCCCGAGCGGAAACTATGGCTACACCTTC	CSAPSGNYGYTF
TRBJ2-1	-	-	TRBV5-1	TGCGCCAGCAGCTTGGCCTCGCGGGGTAATTACAATGAGCAGTTCTTC	CASSLASRGNYNEQFF
TRBJ2-2	few	TRBD1	TRBV29-1	TGCAGCGTTGACCAGGGGGCTGGCGGGGAGCTGTTTTTT	CSVDQGAGGELFF
TRBJ1-1	-	-	TRBV7-2	TGTGCCAGCAGCTTGGGCAGGAACACTGAAGCTTTCTTT	CASSLGRNTEAFF
TRBJ1-2	few	-	TRBV11-2	TGTGCCAGCAGCGAACGGGGCCTTCCTGCAGCTAACTATGGCTACACCTTC	CASSERGLPAANYGYTF
TRBJ2-3	few	-	TRBV5-4	TGTGCCAGCAGCATGGGCGGGCCAGGGAACACAGATACGCAGTATTTT	CASSMGGPGNTDTQYF
TRBJ2-3	once	-	TRBV30	TGTGCCTGGAGCTCCGCAGATACGCAGTATTTT	CAWSSADTQYF
TRBJ1-5	-	TRBD1	TRBV7-2	TGTGCCAGCAGCCCTTACAGGGGAGGGAAGCCCCAGCATTTT	CASSPYRGGKPQHF
TRBJ2-1	-	TRBD2	TRBV7-9	TGTGCCAGCAGCTTAGGGAGTCTAGCGGGTGACGCGGTTGAGCAGTTCTTC	CASSLGSLAGDAVEQFF
TRBJ2-2	few	-	TRBV6-5	TGTGCCAGCAGTTACTCCGCAGGGACCGGGGAGCTGTTTTTT	CASSYSAGTGELFF
TRBJ2-7	-	TRBD1	TRBV4-3	TGCGCCAGCAGCCAAGAGCCGGGACAGGGGGGTTACGAGCAGTACTTC	CASSQEPGQGGYEQYF
TRBJ1-3	once	-	TRBV29-1	TGCAGCGTTGGGGACTCTGGAAACACCATATATTTT	CSVGDSGNTIYF
TRBJ2-7	-	-	TRBV5-1	TGCGCCAGCAGCTTGCAGGGGGGCTCCTACGAGCAGTACTTC	CASSLQGGSYEQYF
TRBJ2-1	-	-	TRBV30	TGTGCCTGGAGTGTGGGAGTTCGGATAGAATTAGGGCAGTTCTTC	CAWSVGVRIELGQFF
TRBJ2-5	-	-	TRBV5-1	TGCGCCAGCAGCTTGGTCCCAGAAGAGACCCAGTACTTC	CASSLVPEETQYF
TRBJ2-1	few	TRBD1	TRBV7-3	TGTGCCAGCAGCCCTGGACAGGGCGGTTACAATGAGCAGTTCTTC	CASSPGQGGYNEQFF
TRBJ1-4	few	-	TRBV14	TGTGCCAGCAGCCAAGATGGGGGTCTGTATGAAAAACTGTTTTTT	CASSQDGGLYEKLFF
TRBJ1-2	-	-	TRBV12-5	TGTGCTAGTGGTCCCGACGAGGCCATAAGCCTGTACTATGGCTACACCTTC	CASGPDEAISLYYGYTF
TRBJ1-4	few	-	TRBV7-9	TGTGCCAGCAGCTTACCGTCGGACGGGGAGAAACTTTTT	CASSLPSDGEKLF
TRBJ2-7	-	TRBD1	TRBV2	TGTGCCAGCAGTGAATTTATCGGACAGGGGGTTGACTTC	CASSEFIGQGVDF
TRBJ1-1	-	TRBD1	TRBV29-1	TGCAGCGTTGGTACAGGGGAGACTGAAGCTTTCTTT	CSVGTGETEAFF
TRBJ1-1	many	-	TRBV9	TGTGCCAGCAGCGTAGGTCCGAACACTGAAGCTTTCTTT	CASSVGPNTEAFF
TRBJ2-7	-	-	TRBV27	TGTGCCAGCAGTGCGGGGTTTGGAGGAGTCTCCTACGAGCAGTACTTC	CASSAGFGGVSYEQYF
TRBJ1-2	-	-	TRBV13	TGTGCCAGCAGCCCGACTGACACCTATGGCTACACCTTC	CASSPTDTYGYTF
TRBJ1-4	-	TRBD1	TRBV6-5	TGTGCCAGCAGTTACGGGGACAGGGGGCAGGAAAAACTGTTTTTT	CASSYGDRGQEKLFF
TRBJ1-1	-	-	TRBV7-9	TGTGCCAGCAGCTTCGTTAATAGGAACACTGAAGCTTTCTTT	CASSFVNRNTEAFF
TRBJ1-6	-	-	TRBV11-2	TGTGCCAGCAGCTTAGTCGGAAGAGAAAATTCACCCCTCCACTTT	CASSLVGRENSPLHF
TRBJ1-5	few	-	TRBV6-6	TGTGCCAGCAGCTCTCATCAGGGGTCGGATCAGCCCCAGCATTTT	CASSSHQGSDQPQHF
TRBJ2-3	few	TRBD2	TRBV6-5	TGTGCCAGCAGTTCCTCGGGACTAGCCACTACGCATACGCAGTATTTT	CASSSSGLATTHTQYF
TRBJ2-5	-	TRBD1	TRBV7-3	TGTGCCAGCAGCCGAGACGGACCGGGACAGGGAAAAGAGACCCAGTACTTC	CASSRDGPGQGKETQYF
TRBJ2-7	-	-	TRBV29-1	TGCAGCGTTGAAGGAGGAGTAGAGGGTCTGGAGGAGCAGTACTTC	CSVEGGVEGLEEQYF
TRBJ2-2	once	-	TRBV9	TGTGCCAGCAGCGTACAGGCGGGCACCGGGGAGCTGTTTTTT	CASSVQAGTGELFF
TRBJ1-6	-	-	TRBV30	TGTGCCTGGAGTGCCCAAACTATATCACCCCTCCACTTT	CAWSAQTISPLHF